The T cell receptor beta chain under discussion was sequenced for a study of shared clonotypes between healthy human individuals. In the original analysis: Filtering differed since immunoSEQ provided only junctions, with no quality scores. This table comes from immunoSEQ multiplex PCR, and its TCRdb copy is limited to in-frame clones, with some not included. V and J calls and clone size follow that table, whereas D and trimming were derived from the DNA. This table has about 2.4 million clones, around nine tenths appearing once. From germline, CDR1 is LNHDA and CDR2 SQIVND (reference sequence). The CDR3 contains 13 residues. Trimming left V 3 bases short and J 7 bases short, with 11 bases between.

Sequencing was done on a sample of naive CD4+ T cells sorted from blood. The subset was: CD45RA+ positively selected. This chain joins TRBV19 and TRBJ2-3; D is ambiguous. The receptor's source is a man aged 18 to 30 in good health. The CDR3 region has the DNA TGTGCCAGTAGTATGGCCCCGACTTATACGCAGTATTTT. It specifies CASSMAPTYTQYF. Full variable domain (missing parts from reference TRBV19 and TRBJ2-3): DGGITQSPKYLFRKEGQNVTLSCEQNLNHDAMYWYRQDPGQGLRLIYYSQIVNDFQKGDIAEGYSVSREKKESFPLTVTSAQKNPTAFYLCASSMAPTYTQYFGPGTRLTVL.